Listed here are 23 T cell receptor beta chains from one sample, sequenced in a study of OX40 agonist ivuxolimab in advanced cancers. TCRdb's table, derived via immunoSEQ multiplex PCR, lists solely in-frame clones and lacks some. The profile shows tens of thousands of clones, about 92% of them singletons. The starting material was CD4+ or CD8+ T cells sorted from blood, obtained in a trial of the OX40 agonist ivuxolimab. Every receptor here comes from an adult with an advanced solid tumor such as melanoma, head and neck, liver or kidney cancer.

The genes are TRBV10-3 and TRBJ2-7, with TRBD2 matching over 7 bases. The junction had 7 bases not matched to a gene; V was cut back by 2 bases and J by 0 bases. There are 16 residues in the CDR3. Germline-derived CDR1 and CDR2 are ENHRY and SYGVKD. The CDR3 DNA sequence: TGTGCCATCAGTGAGCCGGACCCGGGGGGCTCCTACGAGCAGTACTTC. Amino acid sequence: CAISEPDPGGSYEQYF.

V is TRBV4-3 and J is TRBJ1-1; the D gene is possibly TRBD1 (6 bases). V shed 0 bases and J shed 5 bases, with 13 bases lying between them. Germline lookup yields CDR1 LGHNA and CDR2 YSLEER. The CDR3 has 15 residues. The CDR3 nucleotides are TGCGCCAGCAGCCAAGACTTGGGGCAGGGGACTGAAGCTTTCTTT. It translates to CASSQDLGQGTEAFF.

The chain couples TRBV7-9 to TRBJ2-1; D possibly uses TRBD1 or TRBD2 (6 bases each). V was trimmed by 0 bases and J by 5 bases, leaving 8 bases between them. Germline CDR1 reads SEHNR; CDR2 reads FQNEAQ (reference sequence). This CDR3 region has 14 residues. The CDR3 here is CASSLARGHNEQFF. The CDR3 DNA reads as TGTGCCAGCAGCTTAGCACGGGGGCACAATGAGCAGTTCTTC.

The chain links TRBV30 to TRBJ2-1; 9 positions agree with TRBD2. This CDR3 spans 16 amino acids. The junction had 12 bases not matched to a gene; V was cut back by 1 base and J by 8 bases. Germline V gene sequence: CDR1 GTSNPN, CDR2 SVGIG (reference sequence). CDR3 nucleotide sequence: TGTGCCTGGAGTGATTGGGGTAGCGGGAGATCCTATGAGCAGTTCTTC. This encodes CAWSDWGSGRSYEQFF.

This chain connects TRBV9 to TRBJ1-6; tentatively, D is TRBD1 (6 bases). The CDR3 totals 14 residues. Trimming shortened V by 4 bases and J by 6 bases, and 11 bases separated the two germline ends. CDR1 and CDR2 from the germline V gene are SGDLS and YYNGEE. Here the CDR3 DNA reads TGTGCCAGCAGCCCCGGACAGCCTAATTCACCCCTCCACTTT. Its translation: CASSPGQPNSPLHF.

V usage is TRBV15 and J usage is TRBJ1-1; D may be TRBD1 (6 bases). Trimming pared 1 base from V and 5 bases from J, leaving 8 bases between. Germline CDR1 and CDR2: LNHNV and YYDKDF (reference sequence). The CDR3 sequence is 13 residues long. The CDR3 DNA reads as TGTGCCACCAGCAGAGCTACAGGGACTGAAGCTTTCTTT. As protein: CATSRATGTEAFF.

V usage is TRBV7-3 and J usage is TRBJ1-2, with a possible D match to TRBD1 (5 bases). The CDR3 runs to 17 residues. V lost 4 bases to trimming and J lost 3 bases, with 21 bases between them. Germline CDR1 SGHTA, CDR2 FQGTGA. The CDR3 DNA is TGTGCCAGCAGCTCCAACAGGCATGAGCCAGTTCACTATGGCTACACCTTC. Translation gives CASSSNRHEPVHYGYTF.

This clone turned up a few times. The V and J genes are TRBV13 and TRBJ1-1; D ambiguous. Germline V CDR1 and CDR2: PRHDT, FYEKMQ (reference sequence). The V and J ends lost 5 bases and 0 bases respectively, with 7 bases between them. CDR3 size: 13 residues. The CDR3 sequence is CASSITVNTEAFF. The CDR3 DNA sequence: TGTGCCAGCAGCATTACAGTGAACACTGAAGCTTTCTTT.

The chain uses TRBV9 and TRBJ2-1; TRBD2 matches at 10 bases. Per the germline V gene, CDR1 is SGDLS and CDR2 is YYNGEE. V dropped 4 bases and J dropped 0; count of bases not matched to a gene: 7. CDR3 size: 17 residues. The CDR3 DNA is TGTGCCAGCAGCCTTGGACTAGCGGATAGCTCCTACAATGAGCAGTTCTTC. This encodes CASSLGLADSSYNEQFF.

This clone was detected only a few times. The chain joins TRBV9 to TRBJ1-1; D remains ambiguous. Trimming shortened V by 5 bases and J by 0 bases, and 8 bases separated the two germline ends. The germline V gene encodes CDR1 SGDLS and CDR2 YYNGEE. CDR3 length equals 13 residues. CDR3 DNA sequence: TGTGCCAGCAGGGCTGGGATGAACACTGAAGCTTTCTTT. Protein sequence: CASRAGMNTEAFF.

The chain links TRBV19 to TRBJ1-5; D is uncertain. CDR3 size: 15 residues. V was shortened by 7 bases and J by 0 bases, with 13 bases between the two germline ends. Germline V gene data show CDR1 as LNHDA and CDR2 as SQIVND (reference sequence). DNA of the CDR3: TGTGCCAGTACCCAGTGGGGTTATAGCAATCAGCCCCAGCATTTT. Protein sequence: CASTQWGYSNQPQHF.

The chain has TRBV7-8 and TRBJ1-1, with D hard to call. CDR1 and CDR2 from the germline V gene are SGHVS and FQNEAQ. Between the trimmed V and J ends, which lost 7 bases and 5 bases, there was a span of 14 bases. This CDR3 is built from 13 residues. The CDR3 nucleotides are TGTGCCAGCAAACTAGGGTTAAGGACTGAAGCTTTCTTT. Protein sequence: CASKLGLRTEAFF.

The CDR3: CASSSRNDGLSSATEQYV. DNA of the CDR3: TGTGCCAGCAGTTCCCGAAACGATGGACTAAGCTCCGCGACCGAGCAGTACGTC. The V gene is TRBV27, the J gene TRBJ2-7, with D tentatively TRBD2 (6 bases). The CDR3 covers 18 residues. Germline-derived CDR1 and CDR2 are MNHEY and SMNVEV (reference sequence). Deletions cut 4 bases from V and 6 bases from J, with 28 bases between.

The chain carries TRBV27 and TRBJ1-2, with TRBD1 matching 11 bases. The junction had 10 bases not matched to a gene; V was cut back by 6 bases and J by 7 bases. This CDR3 spans 15 amino acids. Germline V gene sequence: CDR1 MNHEY, CDR2 SMNVEV (reference sequence). DNA of the CDR3: TGTGCCAGCAGCCCCCTGGGACAGGGGGAAAGTGGCTACACCTTC. It codes for CASSPLGQGESGYTF.

The V gene is TRBV14, the J gene TRBJ2-3; 8 positions agree with TRBD2. CDR1 and CDR2 from the germline V gene are SGHDN and FVKESK. The CDR3 has 15 residues. V shed 6 bases, J shed 8 bases, and the junction held 13 bases outside the gene matches. The CDR3 DNA sequence: TGTGCCAGCAGTCCCGCGGGAGCGGGAGTTACTACGCAGTATTTT. It yields the protein CASSPAGAGVTTQYF.

The rearrangement joins TRBV7-9 to TRBJ2-7, with D maybe TRBD2 (6 bases). The CDR3 loop spans 15 amino acids. V shed 0 bases and J shed 3 bases, with 12 bases lying between them. CDR1 SEHNR and CDR2 FQNEAQ come from the germline V gene (reference sequence). The CDR3 region is CASSLARGQYYEQYV. The CDR3 DNA follows: TGTGCCAGCAGCTTAGCGCGGGGCCAGTACTACGAGCAGTACGTC.

The V and J genes are TRBV7-8 and TRBJ2-7, with D perhaps being TRBD1 or TRBD2 (5 bases each). The germline V and J ends were trimmed by 6 bases and 1 base, with 10 bases remaining between them. The CDR3 is 13 amino acids. CDR1 is SGHVS and CDR2 is FQNEAQ in the germline V gene. CDR3 loop: CASSRDPSYEQYV. In DNA, the CDR3 is TGTGCCAGCAGTCGGGACCCATCCTACGAGCAGTACGTC.

The gene calls are TRBV13 and TRBJ2-5, with 11 bases identical to TRBD2. CDR3 length: 17 residues. V trimming: 4 bases; J trimming: 5 bases; junction bases outside the gene matches: 12. Germline V gives CDR1 PRHDT, CDR2 FYEKMQ (reference sequence). CDR3 sequence: CASSSGTSGYSQETQYF. CDR3 coding DNA: TGTGCCAGCAGCTCGGGGACTAGCGGATATTCGCAGGAGACCCAGTACTTC.

The chain joins TRBV14 to TRBJ1-2, with D possibly matching TRBD1 (5 bases). CDR1 is SGHDN and CDR2 is FVKESK in the germline V gene. The CDR3 spans 14 residues. Trimming took 4 bases from V and 7 from J, leaving 16 bases between them. The CDR3 DNA reads as TGTGCCAGCAGCCCAGGACATAGGGGTGGTGGCTACACCTTC. Its translation: CASSPGHRGGGYTF.

This clone was seen a handful of times. The genes are TRBV30 and TRBJ2-3; perhaps TRBD2 as D (6 bases). In germline, CDR1 is GTSNPN, CDR2 SVGIG (reference sequence). There are 15 residues in the CDR3. V dropped 6 bases and J dropped 1 base, with 17 bases sitting between them. The CDR3 region is CACLEGGYGTDTQYF. The DNA of the CDR3 is TGTGCCTGCCTTGAGGGAGGCTATGGCACAGATACGCAGTATTTT.

The chain recombines TRBV4-1 with TRBJ2-2, with 9 bases matching TRBD1. There are 17 residues in the CDR3. Looked up from germline, CDR1 is MGHRA and CDR2 is YSYEKL. Trimming removed 1 base from V and 6 bases from J; junction bases left unmatched: 9. The CDR3 nucleotides are TGCGCCAGCAGCCAAGTGCCCGGACAGGGGCCGGCCGGGGAGCTGTTTTTT. Translated: CASSQVPGQGPAGELFF.

This chain links TRBV6-6 with TRBJ1-1; D gene unclear. The CDR3 length is 11 residues. The germline gives CDR1 MNHNY, CDR2 SVGAGI (reference sequence). V lost 7 bases and J 3 bases, leaving 6 bases between the germline ends. CDR3 sequence: CASKEDTEAFF. In DNA, the CDR3 is TGTGCCAGCAAGGAGGACACTGAAGCTTTCTTT.

This rearrangement joins TRBV6-1 to TRBJ2-2; D may be TRBD1 or TRBD2 (6 bases each). Germline loops: CDR1 MNHNS, CDR2 SASEGT. This CDR3 is 15 amino acids long. Trimming took off 8 bases at V and 3 bases at J, with 16 bases between the two ends. In DNA form, the CDR3 reads TGTGCCAGCGGGGGGCTACAGGGATACACCGGGGAGCTGTTTTTT. It encodes CASGGLQGYTGELFF.